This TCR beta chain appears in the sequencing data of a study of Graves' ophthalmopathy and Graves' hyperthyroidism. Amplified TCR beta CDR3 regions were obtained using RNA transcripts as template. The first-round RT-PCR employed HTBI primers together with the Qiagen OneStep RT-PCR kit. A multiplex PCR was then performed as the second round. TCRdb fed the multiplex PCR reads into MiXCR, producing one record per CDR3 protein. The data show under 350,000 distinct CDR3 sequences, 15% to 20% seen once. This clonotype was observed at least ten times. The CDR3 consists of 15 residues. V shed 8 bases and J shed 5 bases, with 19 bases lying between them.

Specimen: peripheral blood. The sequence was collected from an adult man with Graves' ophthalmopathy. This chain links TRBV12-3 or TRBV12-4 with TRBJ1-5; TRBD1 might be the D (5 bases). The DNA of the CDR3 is TGTGCCAGCTCCGACGGGGCAGGGTTCGATCAGCCCCAGCATTTT. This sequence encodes CASSDGAGFDQPQHF.